This T cell receptor (beta chain) appears in the sequencing data of a study of cytomegalovirus exposure and HLA in healthy donors. With 60 Vbeta and 13 Jbeta primers, the PCR was carried out. The method was immunoSEQ multiplex PCR; TCRdb's version includes in-frame clones alone and lacks a portion of them. The data show around 150,000 clones, about 85% seen once. The receptor was isolated from a boy aged 2 to 9 in good health and CMV-seronegative. What was sequenced was PBMCs.

CDR3 loop: CASSRGQGTYGYTF. The CDR3, as DNA: TGTGCCAGCAGCCGAGGACAGGGAACCTATGGCTACACCTTC. This chain links TRBV7-2 with TRBJ1-2; 8 bases are a match to TRBD1. The CDR3 spans 14 residues. Trimming at V came to 5 bases and at J to 4 bases, leaving 6 bases not matched to a gene. Looked up from germline, CDR1 is SGHTA and CDR2 is FQGNSA.